The entry below describes one TCR beta chain. Antigen: not known. The sample comes from a study of identical twins. Study conclusions and caveats: Twins' surplus sharing was weaker for beta out-of-frame sequences. Fewer insertions characterized abundant cord blood beta clonotypes, whereas memory repertoires showed none. For zero-insertion analyses, partial confounding could come from invariant MAIT and iNKT cells.

A template switching step contributed a universal primer site, while unique molecular identifiers were present in the cDNA. TCRdb re-called the 5' RACE reads through MiXCR, storing one row per CDR3 protein. Of around 230,000 distinct CDR3 sequences listed, around 9.6% are singletons. This CDR3 comprises 13 residues. Trimming removed 10 bases from V and 13 bases from J, with 23 bases in between. From germline, CDR1 is MNHNY and CDR2 SVGAGI (reference sequence). This TCR came from a woman aged 18-29 years in good health. Sequenced sample: memory (CD45RO+) T cells sorted from blood. The chain recombines TRBV6-6 with TRBJ2-1, with D perhaps TRBD1 (5 bases). The CDR3 sequence is CAIQTQDSPKQFF. The CDR3 nucleotides are TGTGCCATCCAAACTCAAGACAGTCCGAAACAGTTCTTC.